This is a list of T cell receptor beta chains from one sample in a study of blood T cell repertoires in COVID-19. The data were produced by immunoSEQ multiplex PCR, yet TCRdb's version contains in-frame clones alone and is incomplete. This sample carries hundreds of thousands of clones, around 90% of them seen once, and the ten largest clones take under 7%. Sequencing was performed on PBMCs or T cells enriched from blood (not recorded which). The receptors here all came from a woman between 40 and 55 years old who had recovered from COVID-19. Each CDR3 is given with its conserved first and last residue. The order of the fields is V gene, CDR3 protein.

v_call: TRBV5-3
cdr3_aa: CARSGGGLGYF

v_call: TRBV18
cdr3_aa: CASSPPSKMISYF

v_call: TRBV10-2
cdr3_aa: CASSELTGVYEQYF

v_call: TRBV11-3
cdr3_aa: CASSLGSGRTTSYNEQFF

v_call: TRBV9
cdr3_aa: CASSVGQGPPNEQFF

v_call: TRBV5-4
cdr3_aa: CASVDRVGEKLFF

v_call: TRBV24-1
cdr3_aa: CATSDSGHLDTQYF

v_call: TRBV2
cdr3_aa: CASTAGTNTGELFF

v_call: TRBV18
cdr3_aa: CASSNRGPTNTGELFF

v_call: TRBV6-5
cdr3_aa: CASSFRAGDEQYF

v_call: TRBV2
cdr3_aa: CASSEAGVTTDTQYF

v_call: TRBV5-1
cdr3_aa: CASSTKREWGTDTQYF

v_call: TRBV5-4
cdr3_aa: CASSSGQPGIQYF